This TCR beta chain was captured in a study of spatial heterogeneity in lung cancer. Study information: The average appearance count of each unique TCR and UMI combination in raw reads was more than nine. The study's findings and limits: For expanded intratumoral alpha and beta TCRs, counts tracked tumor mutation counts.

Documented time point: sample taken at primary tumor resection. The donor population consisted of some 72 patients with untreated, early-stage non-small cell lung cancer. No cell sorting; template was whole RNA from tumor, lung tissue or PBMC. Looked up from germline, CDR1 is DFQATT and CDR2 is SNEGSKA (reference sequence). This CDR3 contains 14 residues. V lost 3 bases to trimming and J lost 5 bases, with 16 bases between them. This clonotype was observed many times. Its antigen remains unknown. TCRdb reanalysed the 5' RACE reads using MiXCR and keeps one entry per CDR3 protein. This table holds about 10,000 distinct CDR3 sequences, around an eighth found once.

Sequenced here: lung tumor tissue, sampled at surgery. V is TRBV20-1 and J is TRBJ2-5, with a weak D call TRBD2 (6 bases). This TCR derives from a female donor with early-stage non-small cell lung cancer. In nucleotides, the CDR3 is TGCAGTGCTAGTCTCCGGGAGCTGCGTGAGACCCAGTACTTC. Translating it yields CSASLRELRETQYF.